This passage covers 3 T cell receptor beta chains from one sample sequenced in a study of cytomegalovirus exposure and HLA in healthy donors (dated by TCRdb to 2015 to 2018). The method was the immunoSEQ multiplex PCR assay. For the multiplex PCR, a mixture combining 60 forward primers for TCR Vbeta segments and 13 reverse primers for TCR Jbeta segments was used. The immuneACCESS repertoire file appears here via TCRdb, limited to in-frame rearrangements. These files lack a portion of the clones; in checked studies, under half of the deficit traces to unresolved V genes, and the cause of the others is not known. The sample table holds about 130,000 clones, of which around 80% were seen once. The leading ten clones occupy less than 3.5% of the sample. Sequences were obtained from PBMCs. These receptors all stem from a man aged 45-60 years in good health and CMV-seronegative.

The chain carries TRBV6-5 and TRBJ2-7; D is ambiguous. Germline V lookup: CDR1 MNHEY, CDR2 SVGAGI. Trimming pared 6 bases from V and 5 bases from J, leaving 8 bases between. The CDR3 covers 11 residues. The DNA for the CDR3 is TGTGCCAGCAGCACGCGGAACGAGCAGTACTTC. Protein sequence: CASSTRNEQYF.

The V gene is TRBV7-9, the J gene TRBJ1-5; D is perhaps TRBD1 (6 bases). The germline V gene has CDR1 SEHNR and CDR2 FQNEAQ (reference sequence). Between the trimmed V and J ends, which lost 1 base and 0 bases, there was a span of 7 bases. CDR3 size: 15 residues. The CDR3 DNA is TGTGCCAGCAGCTTAGGGACAGCTAGCAATCAGCCCCAGCATTTT. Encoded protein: CASSLGTASNQPQHF.

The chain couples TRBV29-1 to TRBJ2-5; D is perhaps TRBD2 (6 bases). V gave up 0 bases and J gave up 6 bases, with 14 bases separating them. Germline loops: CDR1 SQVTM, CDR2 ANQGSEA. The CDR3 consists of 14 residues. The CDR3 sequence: CSVEEGGLKKTQYF. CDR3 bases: TGCAGCGTTGAAGAAGGAGGGCTTAAAAAGACCCAGTACTTC.